This TCR beta chain derives from a study of blood T cell repertoires in COVID-19. The wider study: Spain, Italy and the United States supplied samples that represented acute and convalescent COVID-19. Sources were T cells, B-cell-depleted T cells, or PBMCs; the material itself was cDNA or gDNA.

Original processing notes: Amplifying reference gene primers gave estimates of nucleated cell counts. Repertoires were generated with immunoSEQ multiplex PCR, while TCRdb's copy carries only in-frame clones and drops some. The DNA gave D and trimming, while V, J and clone size come from that table. Seen here are about 81,000 clones, 70% to 90% observed once, and the top ten hold 9% to 15%. CDR1 is ENHRY and CDR2 is SYGVKD in the germline V gene. There are 14 residues in the CDR3. The V end was cut by 0 bases, the J end by 7 bases, with 10 bases between. V gene TRBV10-3 combines with J gene TRBJ1-5, with no clear D. The origin of this receptor is a man between 65 and 80 years old with active or convalescent COVID-19. The sequencing sample was made of peripheral blood. The CDR3 here is CAISESGAGQPQHF. CDR3 nucleotides: TGTGCCATCAGTGAGTCCGGCGCGGGCCAGCCCCAGCATTTT.